This is a list of T cell receptor beta chains from one sample in a study of T-cell reconstitution after alpha-beta-depleted transplantation in children. One entry per CDR3 protein results from TCRdb running MiXCR on the PCR reads. The repertoire includes approximately 91,000 distinct CDR3 sequences, 7% to 10% of them detected once, and just under 7% sits in the top ten. The material sequenced was PBMCs from the stem cell graft donor, taken from the stem cell graft. Every receptor here comes from a human donor who donated a stem cell graft to a child with congenital amegakaryocytic thrombocytopenia. The CDR3 runs from the conserved cysteine through the conserved F or W. Each record gives: D gene, V gene, J gene, clone size, CDR3 DNA, CDR3 protein. The D gene is left open where the match is weak. The size field is filled for only some rows; it gives once, few, many or a size class.

-	TRBV30	TRBJ1-1	many	TGTGCCTGGAGTGTACGGTTGAACGGTGAAGCTTTCTTT	CAWSVRLNGEAFF
-	TRBV5-1	TRBJ2-2	many	TGCGCCAGCAGCCCACAGGTCAGCGGGGAGCTGTTTTTT	CASSPQVSGELFF
-	TRBV4-2	TRBJ2-7	-	TGTGCCATCAGCCCGGGGCCGGGACGGGACGCCTACGAGCAGTACTTC	CAISPGPGRDAYEQYF
TRBD2	TRBV3-1	TRBJ2-3	many	TGTGCCAGCAGCCAATTGGAAGCGGGGGGTCGGGCAGATACGCAGTATTTT	CASSQLEAGGRADTQYF
-	TRBV20-1	TRBJ2-3	many	TGCAGTGCTAGAGATCTCCTCCGGGACGCCTCTAGCACAGATACGCAGTATTTT	CSARDLLRDASSTDTQYF
-	TRBV5-1	TRBJ1-5	many	TGCGCCAGCAGCTTGGAGGGCAGGGTCAATCAGCCCCAGCATTTT	CASSLEGRVNQPQHF
TRBD2	TRBV7-2	TRBJ2-7	many	TGTGCCAGCAGCCCCAGACTAGCGGGCTACGAGCAGTACTTC	CASSPRLAGYEQYF
TRBD1	TRBV12-3/TRBV12-4	TRBJ2-2	many	TGTGCCAGCAGTTTAGCAGACAGGGTCCCCCGGGAGCTGTTTTTT	CASSLADRVPRELFF
-	TRBV20-1	TRBJ2-7	many	TGCAGTGCTGTTCAATTAGGACAGTCCTCCTACGAGCAGTACTTC	CSAVQLGQSSYEQYF
TRBD2	TRBV20-1	TRBJ2-1	few	TGCAGTGCTAGAGGAGGACTAGCGGGGGAGTACAATGAGCAGTTCTTC	CSARGGLAGEYNEQFF
-	TRBV28	TRBJ2-7	many	TGTGCCAGCAGTTTAGTGGGACACAATCCCCACGAGCAGTACTTC	CASSLVGHNPHEQYF
-	TRBV18	TRBJ1-3	-	TGTGCCAGCTCACCAGGCAACCCAGGAAACACCATATATTTT	CASSPGNPGNTIYF
-	TRBV7-9	TRBJ1-1	many	TGTGCCAGCAGCCCGGACGGGTTCGCTGAAGCTTTCTTT	CASSPDGFAEAFF
-	TRBV5-1	TRBJ2-3	many	TGCGCCAGCAGCTTGGCTCAGGTAGACGCTGATACGCAGTATTTT	CASSLAQVDADTQYF
-	TRBV5-1	TRBJ1-2	many	TGCGCCAGCAGCTTGGCCGGCCAGCCCGGCTATGGCTACACCTTC	CASSLAGQPGYGYTF